These 27 T cell receptor beta chains originate from one sample sequenced in a study of blood T cell repertoires in COVID-19. The data were produced by immunoSEQ multiplex PCR, yet TCRdb's version contains in-frame clones alone and is incomplete. The repertoire holds some 340,000 clones, with 83% as singletons. Sequencing used PBMCs or T cells enriched from blood (not recorded which). These receptor sequences come from a woman in her fifties or sixties who had recovered from COVID-19.

This sequence joins TRBV11-3 and TRBJ2-5; D gene uncertain. V lost 5 bases to trimming and J lost 5 bases, with 12 bases between them. The germline V gene encodes CDR1 SGHNT and CDR2 YENEEA. CDR3 size: 13 residues. In nucleotides, the CDR3 is TGTGCCAGCAGCCAAGAGGCTACGGAGACCCAGTACTTC. It specifies CASSQEATETQYF.

This clone was seen more than once but under ten times. The V call is TRBV4-3, the J call TRBJ1-4, with unresolved D. The CDR3 sequence is 19 residues long. Germline V gene lookup returns CDR1 LGHNA and CDR2 YSLEER. The V end lost 0 bases, the J end lost 0 bases, and 17 bases lay between the germline ends. The chain's CDR3 is CASSQDSGRGRATNEKLFF. Written as DNA, the CDR3 is TGCGCCAGCAGCCAAGATAGTGGCAGAGGAAGAGCAACTAATGAAAAACTGTTTTTT.

CDR3 sequence (DNA): TGTGCCAGTAGCCGAGGGACATCACAGTACTTC. Its protein product is CASSRGTSQYF. This sequence joins TRBV19 and TRBJ2-4, with D tentatively TRBD1 (6 bases). Trimming removed 6 bases at V and 13 bases at J, with 13 bases between. Germline V gene lookup returns CDR1 LNHDA and CDR2 SQIVND (reference sequence). The CDR3 consists of 11 residues.

V gene TRBV4-2 combines with J gene TRBJ1-1; 8 nucleotides match TRBD1. Germline CDR1 is LGHNA and CDR2 is YNFKEQ. The CDR3 has 16 amino acids. After removal of 1 base from V and 5 bases from J, the junction contained 9 bases not matched to a gene. The chain's CDR3 is CASSQGAQGGRTEAFF. In nucleotides, the CDR3 is TGTGCCAGCAGCCAAGGTGCACAGGGGGGGAGGACTGAAGCTTTCTTT.

This clone was seen only a few times. The chain employs TRBV2 and TRBJ1-4; a weak D match, TRBD1 (6 bases). CDR3 length: 14 residues. Germline V lookup: CDR1 SNHLY, CDR2 FYNNEI. The V gene lost 1 base and the J gene lost 8 bases, with 11 bases spanning the gap. CDR3 in DNA: TGTGCCAGCAGTGAAGACAGGGTTGGAGAAAAACTGTTTTTT. Protein product: CASSEDRVGEKLFF.

This chain connects TRBV2 to TRBJ1-3; 11 nucleotides match TRBD1. The CDR3 covers 17 residues. Per the germline V gene, CDR1 is SNHLY and CDR2 is FYNNEI. The trim removed 6 bases at V and 4 bases at J, leaving 11 bases unmatched. The CDR3 reads CASSGPGQGVLGNTIYF. The CDR3 DNA is TGTGCCAGCAGCGGTCCGGGACAGGGGGTGTTAGGAAACACCATATATTTT.

This clone came up once. This rearrangement joins TRBV19 to TRBJ1-1; D remains ambiguous. V gave up 6 bases and J gave up 4 bases, with 15 bases separating them. This CDR3 spans 14 amino acids. CDR1 and CDR2 from the germline V gene are LNHDA and SQIVND (reference sequence). CDR3 protein: CASRPNLESTEAFF. The DNA for the CDR3 is TGTGCCAGTAGGCCCAATTTGGAGAGCACTGAAGCTTTCTTT.

In its sample, this clone was seen a few times. The chain has TRBV9 and TRBJ1-2, with unresolved D. V lost 0 bases, J lost 2 bases, and 14 bases lay in between. The CDR3 loop spans 16 amino acids. Per the germline V gene, CDR1 is SGDLS and CDR2 is YYNGEE. CDR3 nucleotides: TGTGCCAGCAGCGTAGCAGGTGACCAGCGGAACTATGGCTACACCTTC. It yields the protein CASSVAGDQRNYGYTF.

The gene calls are TRBV5-5 and TRBJ2-1; maybe TRBD2 (6 bases). The length of the CDR3 is 14 residues. V dropped 7 bases and J dropped 4 bases, with 15 bases sitting between them. The V gene's germline CDR1 is SGHKS and CDR2 YYEKEE (reference sequence). CDR3 nucleotides: TGTGCCAGCGTGTCGGGAGTCGAATACAATGAGCAGTTCTTC. Amino acid sequence: CASVSGVEYNEQFF.

The rearrangement links TRBV18 to TRBJ2-5, with D perhaps matching TRBD2 (6 bases). The germline V and J ends were trimmed by 6 bases and 3 bases, with 14 bases remaining between them. Germline values: CDR1 KGHSH, CDR2 LQKENI. This CDR3 comprises 14 residues. CDR3 amino acids: CASSDFTGEETQYF. The CDR3, as DNA: TGTGCCAGCTCCGACTTCACGGGGGAAGAGACCCAGTACTTC.

The chain is built from TRBV6-6 and TRBJ1-6; no clear D. V was pared by 8 bases and J by 3 bases, with 8 bases between. Germline V gene sequence: CDR1 MNHNY, CDR2 SVGAGI (reference sequence). This CDR3 is built from 13 residues. The DNA of the CDR3 is TGTGCCAGCTTTCAGAACTATAATTCACCCCTCCACTTT. It encodes CASFQNYNSPLHF.

The J gene is TRBJ1-2, the V gene TRBV27; the D gene is possibly TRBD1 (5 bases). This CDR3 comprises 16 residues. The V end lost 3 bases, the J end lost 5 bases, and 19 bases lay between the germline ends. Germline CDR1 and CDR2: MNHEY and SMNVEV (reference sequence). The CDR3 DNA reads as TGTGCCAGCAGTTTCTCTCGTGCCGCAGGGTGGTATGGCTACACCTTC. This translates into CASSFSRAAGWYGYTF.

This chain connects TRBV12-3 or TRBV12-4 to TRBJ1-2; maybe TRBD1 (5 bases). The V end was cut by 6 bases, the J end by 14 bases, with 16 bases between. This CDR3 is 11 amino acids long. This chain's CDR3 is CASSRDRASTF. CDR3 DNA: TGTGCCAGCAGCCGAGACAGAGCCTCAACCTTC.

The chain couples TRBV9 to TRBJ2-2; 9 positions match TRBD1. In germline, CDR1 is SGDLS, CDR2 YYNGEE. The CDR3 runs 16 residues. Germline trimming cut 5 bases from V and 1 base from J; bases unmatched to any gene: 6. The CDR3 loop is CASRAPGQGNTGELFF. CDR3 bases: TGTGCCAGCAGGGCCCCGGGACAGGGGAACACCGGGGAGCTGTTTTTT.

V and J are TRBV29-1 and TRBJ1-3; D ambiguous. The V and J ends lost 6 bases and 3 bases respectively, with 12 bases between them. Germline V gene sequence: CDR1 SQVTM, CDR2 ANQGSEA. CDR3 size: 13 residues. In nucleotides, the CDR3 is TGCAGCGTCCCACGGGTCGGTGGAAACACCATATATTTT. This translates into CSVPRVGGNTIYF.

The V and J genes are TRBV27 and TRBJ1-1; D is unresolved. Germline lookup yields CDR1 MNHEY and CDR2 SMNVEV (reference sequence). The V end was cut by 1 base, the J end by 1 base, with 10 bases between. The CDR3 is made up of 15 amino acids. CDR3 residues: CASSLFGLQNTEAFF. CDR3 DNA: TGTGCCAGCAGTTTATTTGGACTCCAGAACACTGAAGCTTTCTTT.

The chain joins TRBV19 to TRBJ1-3, with D possibly TRBD1 on 5 matching bases. This CDR3 is 15 amino acids long. From germline, CDR1 is LNHDA and CDR2 SQIVND (reference sequence). V lost 6 bases to trimming and J lost 0 bases, with 12 bases between them. CDR3: CASRHRTLSGNTIYF. The CDR3 DNA reads TGTGCCAGTAGACACAGGACACTCTCTGGAAACACCATATATTTT.

The chain combines TRBV27 with TRBJ2-1, with a weak D call TRBD2 (5 bases). Germline CDR1 is MNHEY and CDR2 is SMNVEV (reference sequence). The CDR3 is made up of 12 amino acids. V lost 3 bases and J lost 9, with 9 bases in between. The CDR3 reads CASSFGSGEQFF. The CDR3 region has the DNA TGTGCCAGCAGTTTTGGGAGCGGTGAGCAGTTCTTC.

In this sample, this clone turned up once. The rearrangement uses TRBV12-3 or TRBV12-4 and TRBJ2-7; 9 positions match TRBD2. With 3 bases clipped from V and 6 bases from J, the junction kept 3 bases outside the gene matches. This CDR3 has 13 residues. CDR3 amino acids: CASSFSGSSEQYF. As DNA, the CDR3 is TGTGCCAGCAGTTTTAGCGGGAGTTCCGAGCAGTACTTC.

This chain connects TRBV11-3 to TRBJ2-3; D possibly corresponds to TRBD1 (5 bases). This CDR3 contains 12 residues. Per germline, CDR1 SGHNT and CDR2 YENEEA. Trimming pared 11 bases from V and 3 bases from J, leaving 12 bases between. For the CDR3, the DNA is TGTGCCCGACCTCCAGGGACAGATACGCAGTATTTT. This codes for CARPPGTDTQYF.

The J gene is TRBJ1-2, the V gene TRBV30; 7 nucleotides line up with TRBD1. In germline, CDR1 is GTSNPN, CDR2 SVGIG (reference sequence). CDR3 length equals 14 residues. V shed 2 bases and J 8 bases; nucleotides not matched to a gene: 11. The CDR3 sequence: CAWSPTMAGGGYTF. The DNA for the CDR3 is TGTGCCTGGAGTCCCACAATGGCAGGGGGAGGCTACACCTTC.

This clone was recorded once. The rearrangement links TRBV4-1 to TRBJ1-2; D possibly corresponds to TRBD1 (6 bases). With 2 bases removed from V and 4 bases from J, the gap between germline ends came to 14 bases. Germline V gene sequence: CDR1 MGHRA, CDR2 YSYEKL. The CDR3 length is 15 residues. CDR3 DNA: TGCGCCAGCAGCCAAACAGGGATCGGGTCCTATGGCTACACCTTC. Protein product: CASSQTGIGSYGYTF.

This chain links TRBV2 with TRBJ2-1; 8 bases align to TRBD2. CDR1 SNHLY and CDR2 FYNNEI come from the germline V gene. Trimming took 6 bases from V and 0 from J; bases not matched to a gene: 4. The CDR3 sequence is 15 residues long. CDR3 sequence reads: CASRARGGSYNEQFF. Here the CDR3 DNA reads TGTGCCAGCAGGGCTCGGGGGGGCTCCTACAATGAGCAGTTCTTC.

CDR3 protein: CASSESPGGNYGYTF. DNA for the CDR3: TGTGCCAGCAGTGAATCCCCAGGGGGAAACTATGGCTACACCTTC. This chain links TRBV6-1 with TRBJ1-2; 7 bases are shared with TRBD1. CDR3 length: 15 residues. The germline V gene has CDR1 MNHNS and CDR2 SASEGT. V was pared by 2 bases and J by 2 bases, with 5 bases of the junction left unmatched.

The chain has TRBV7-8 and TRBJ2-7; 12 nucleotides line up with TRBD1. Germline V lookup: CDR1 SGHVS, CDR2 FQNEAQ. CDR3 length equals 15 residues. J gave up 6 bases and V 6 bases, and 9 bases lay outside the gene matches. The CDR3 protein is CASSLGQGASGEQYF. The CDR3 DNA is TGTGCCAGCAGTCTGGGACAGGGGGCCTCGGGCGAGCAGTACTTC.

This clone was picked up a small number of times. This chain links TRBV19 with TRBJ1-5, with a tentative D call TRBD1 (6 bases). Per germline, CDR1 LNHDA and CDR2 SQIVND (reference sequence). The CDR3 length is 12 residues. V lost 5 bases to trimming and J lost 9 bases, with 11 bases between them. CDR3: CASSDRWWPQHF. The CDR3 DNA is TGTGCCAGTAGTGACAGGTGGTGGCCCCAGCATTTT. The full variable domain, completed using reference TRBV19 and TRBJ1-5, is DGGITQSPKYLFRKEGQNVTLSCEQNLNHDAMYWYRQDPGQGLRLIYYSQIVNDFQKGDIAEGYSVSREKKESFPLTVTSAQKNPTAFYLCASSDRWWPQHFGDGTRLSIL.

The chain is built from TRBV28 and TRBJ1-2; 7 nucleotides line up with TRBD1. Per germline, CDR1 MDHEN and CDR2 SYDVKM. The CDR3 consists of 13 residues. The ends lost 3 bases at V and 10 bases at J; junction bases unmatched: 8. CDR3 sequence (DNA): TGTGCCAGCAGTTTGACGACAGGGAATGTCTACACCTTC. As protein: CASSLTTGNVYTF.